This is a list of T cell receptor beta chains from one sample in a study of shared clonotypes between healthy human individuals. Using immunoSEQ multiplex PCR, the repertoire was profiled, and TCRdb retains in-frame clones only, with some absent. This table has under 600,000 clones, roughly four fifths appearing once. What was sequenced was PBMCs. The receptors stem from a woman aged 40 to 50 in good health. Some clones in this sample may be carry-over from other donors' samples. CDR3s include the opening cysteine and the closing phenylalanine or tryptophan.

>TRBV28|TRBJ2-7
CAVTGREGLKYEQYF
>TRBV6-1|TRBJ1-2
CASSEEGWGRYGYTF
>TRBV6-1|TRBJ2-7
CASRRDRAVYEQYF
>TRBV30|TRBJ1-5
CAWRDGGGRNRPQHF
>TRBV4-2|TRBJ1-1
CASSQVGINTEAFF
>TRBV7-8|TRBJ2-7
CASSSLSGLAGGQRGYEQYF
>TRBV15|TRBJ2-1
CATSRGREGLNEQFF
>TRBV6-5|TRBJ1-5
CASSLGQPQHF
>TRBV5-1|TRBJ2-2
CASSSGSRNANTGELFF
>TRBV28|TRBJ2-1
CASSSGGSGYEQFF
>TRBV19|TRBJ2-1
CASSVTSGTNEQFF
>TRBV18|TRBJ1-5
CASSPSRTGNNQPQHF
>TRBV6-4|TRBJ2-3
CASSDSQDRGDTQYF
>TRBV9|TRBJ2-5
CASSVAGIETQYF
>TRBV27|TRBJ2-7
CASSLSGAHEQYF
>TRBV11-2|TRBJ2-7
CASSFGQSYEQYF
>TRBV6-1|TRBJ1-6
CASSEVEGNSPLHF
>TRBV9|TRBJ2-3
CASSPQAGGSSTDTQYF
>TRBV5-4|TRBJ2-7
CASSISGRADYEQYF
>TRBV18|TRBJ1-4
CASSNTASTNEKLFF
>TRBV5-6|TRBJ1-2
CASSLAGQYYGYTF
>TRBV7-2|TRBJ2-1
CASSLRRTDYNEQFF
>TRBV25-1|TRBJ2-1
CASRSGTSSYNEQFF
>TRBV1|TRBJ1-2
CTSSQEGLVVLRDRGSRGYTF
>TRBV6-6|TRBJ1-2
CASGQGGYYGYTF
>TRBV5-4|TRBJ1-4
CASSSRKGVTNEKLFF
>TRBV6-1|TRBJ1-6
CASSEIGTNSPLHF
>TRBV28|TRBJ1-4
CASSLAGVKEKLFF